One sample yielded the 18 T cell receptor beta chains listed below, sequenced in a study of control samples from healthy donors and cancer patients. TCRdb's table, derived via immunoSEQ multiplex PCR, lists solely in-frame clones and lacks some. Here the sample spans 120,000 to 150,000 clones, 89% being singletons. Sequenced input: blood. These receptors came from a man between 25 and 39 years old in good health.

J is TRBJ1-3 and V is TRBV5-1; D is unresolved. Looked up from germline, CDR1 is SGHRS and CDR2 is YFSETQ. V was clipped by 2 bases and J by 10 bases, with 16 bases between them. The CDR3 consists of 14 residues. The CDR3 is CASSFTTEPETIYF. The CDR3 DNA follows: TGCGCCAGCAGCTTCACCACCGAGCCGGAGACCATATATTTT.

The V call is TRBV2, the J call TRBJ1-5, with unresolved D. CDR1 is SNHLY, CDR2 FYNNEI, per germline. CDR3 length: 13 amino acids. V was cut by 7 bases and J by 4 bases, with 11 bases left in between. CDR3 sequence (DNA): TGTGCCAGCATGGCTCAGCAGAATCAGCCCCAGCATTTT. Translating gives CASMAQQNQPQHF. The variable domain in full, completed from reference TRBV2 and TRBJ1-5, reads EPEVTQTPSHQVTQMGQEVILRCVPISNHLYFYWYRQILGQKVEFLVSFYNNEISEKSEIFDDQFSVERPDGSNFTLKIRSTKLEDSAMYFCASMAQQNQPQHFGDGTRLSIL.

The chain carries TRBV9 and TRBJ2-6; D unresolved. Germline CDR1 and CDR2: SGDLS and YYNGEE. V lost 3 bases, J lost 4 bases, and 8 bases lay in between. This CDR3 spans 14 amino acids. The CDR3 DNA reads as TGTGCCAGCAGCGCTCCGTCGGGGGCCAACGTCCTGACTTTC. The encoded protein is CASSAPSGANVLTF.

The chain links TRBV7-8 to TRBJ1-1; possible D gene TRBD1, 5 bases. The V end was cut by 5 bases, the J end by 4 bases, with 17 bases between. Germline V CDR1 and CDR2: SGHVS, FQNEAQ. The CDR3 is 15 residues long. Here the CDR3 reads CASSPSRAAGTEAFF. Written as DNA, the CDR3 is TGTGCCAGCAGCCCCTCCAGGGCGGCGGGCACTGAAGCTTTCTTT. The full variable domain, in which reference TRBV7-8 and TRBJ1-1 provide the parts outside the CDR3, is GAGVSQSPRYKVAKRGQDVALRCDPISGHVSLFWYQQALGQGPEFLTYFQNEAQLDKSGLPSDRFFAERPEGSVSTLKIQRTQQEDSAVYLCASSPSRAAGTEAFFGQGTRLTVV.

The V gene is TRBV19, the J gene TRBJ2-2, with TRBD2 identical over 13 bases. V shed 6 bases and J 7 bases; nucleotides not matched to a gene: 8. Germline values: CDR1 LNHDA, CDR2 SQIVND (reference sequence). This CDR3 spans 16 amino acids. Written as DNA, the CDR3 is TGTGCCAGTAGCCCCTGGACTAGCGGGGGACTCGGGGAGCTGTTTTTT. Its translation: CASSPWTSGGLGELFF. Supplemented by reference TRBV19 and TRBJ2-2, the full variable domain reads DGGITQSPKYLFRKEGQNVTLSCEQNLNHDAMYWYRQDPGQGLRLIYYSQIVNDFQKGDIAEGYSVSREKKESFPLTVTSAQKNPTAFYLCASSPWTSGGLGELFFGEGSRLTVL.

V is TRBV9 and J is TRBJ2-5, with 10 bases matching TRBD2. The CDR3 runs 15 residues. Per the germline V gene, CDR1 is SGDLS and CDR2 is YYNGEE. Unmatched junction bases numbered 6, after V lost 3 bases and J lost 4 bases. CDR3: CASSEAASGRETQYF. CDR3 coding DNA: TGTGCCAGCAGCGAGGCCGCTAGCGGGAGAGAGACCCAGTACTTC. Variable domain in full (rest from reference TRBV9 and TRBJ2-5): DSGVTQTPKHLITATGQRVTLRCSPRSGDLSVYWYQQSLDQGLQFLIQYYNGEERAKGNILERFSAQQFPDLHSELNLSSLELGDSALYFCASSEAASGRETQYFGPGTRLLVL.

The rearrangement links TRBV12-3 or TRBV12-4 to TRBJ2-7, with 8 bases matching TRBD1. The CDR3 has 13 amino acids. The junction had 5 bases not matched to a gene; V was cut back by 5 bases and J by 5 bases. The CDR3 region is CASSAGGADEQYF. The CDR3 nucleotides read TGTGCCAGCAGTGCAGGGGGCGCCGACGAGCAGTACTTC.

This clone appeared once. This chain links TRBV11-2 with TRBJ2-7; 8 bases match TRBD2. In germline, CDR1 is SGHAT, CDR2 FQNNGV. This CDR3 is 14 amino acids long. V lost 1 base and J lost 5; bases outside the gene matches: 4. CDR3 sequence (DNA): TGTGCCAGCAGCTTAGCGGGGGGGCTTGACGAGCAGTACTTC. It codes for CASSLAGGLDEQYF.

The gene calls are TRBV2 and TRBJ1-2; a possible D gene is TRBD1 (6 bases). The germline V gene has CDR1 SNHLY and CDR2 FYNNEI. The CDR3 is 12 amino acids. V lost 5 bases to trimming and J lost 7 bases, with 11 bases between them. The CDR3 region has the DNA TGTGCCAGCAGTTCAGGGGTTGGTGGCTACACCTTC. Protein: CASSSGVGGYTF.

This clone has just one count. This chain connects TRBV11-2 to TRBJ2-7, with D maybe TRBD2 (7 bases). V lost 5 bases and J lost 6, with 17 bases in between. The CDR3 extends over 14 amino acids. Germline V lookup: CDR1 SGHAT, CDR2 FQNNGV. In DNA, the CDR3 is TGTGCCAGCAGCCCGGGCGGGGGCCTAGGCGAGCAGTACTTC. Translated, it gives CASSPGGGLGEQYF.

This chain uses TRBV19 with TRBJ1-1; tentatively, D is TRBD1 (6 bases). V was trimmed by 5 bases and J by 1 base, leaving 17 bases between them. The CDR3 is 16 residues long. Germline lookup yields CDR1 LNHDA and CDR2 SQIVND (reference sequence). The CDR3 DNA reads TGTGCCAGTAGTGCGTCCCCGGGACACCAGAACACTGAAGCTTTCTTT. It specifies CASSASPGHQNTEAFF.

The chain combines TRBV9 with TRBJ2-1; 9 nucleotides match TRBD2. Trimming removed 2 bases from V and 7 bases from J; junction bases left unmatched: 7. The CDR3 length is 15 residues. Germline V gene lookup returns CDR1 SGDLS and CDR2 YYNGEE. CDR3 in DNA: TGTGCCAGCAGCGTTTTCGCGGGGGGGCTGAATGAGCAGTTCTTC. Protein: CASSVFAGGLNEQFF.

The chain is built from TRBV19 and TRBJ1-4; D gene uncertain. The CDR3 runs 14 residues. Germline V gene sequence: CDR1 LNHDA, CDR2 SQIVND (reference sequence). V was shortened by 7 bases and J by 4 bases, with 13 bases between the two germline ends. CDR3 DNA sequence: TGTGCCAGTAAGTCGGGCATCAATAATGAAAAACTGTTTTTT. The encoded protein is CASKSGINNEKLFF.

The V and J genes are TRBV10-3 and TRBJ1-2; D perhaps matches TRBD1 (6 bases). CDR1 and CDR2 (germline): ENHRY, SYGVKD. The CDR3 is 16 residues long. V lost 6 bases, J lost 4 bases, and 21 bases lay in between. The CDR3 bases are TGTGCCATCAGCCACGTAGGGGGACATGGTGGCTATGGCTACACCTTC. Its translation is CAISHVGGHGGYGYTF.

This sequence joins TRBV9 and TRBJ2-1; 13 positions match TRBD2. Germline V gene sequence: CDR1 SGDLS, CDR2 YYNGEE. V gave up 3 bases and J gave up 10 bases; unmatched junction bases: 10. The CDR3 is made up of 16 amino acids. Written as DNA, the CDR3 is TGTGCCAGCAGCGCCCGCCATGGACTAGCGGGAGCGGAGCAGTTCTTC. Protein product: CASSARHGLAGAEQFF.

The chain recombines TRBV5-8 with TRBJ2-5; weak D call: TRBD2 (5 bases). This CDR3 has 14 amino acids. Trimming removed 4 bases from V and 5 bases from J, with 15 bases in between. In germline, CDR1 is SGHTS, CDR2 YDEGEE. The CDR3 reads CASSARGGEETQYF. The DNA for the CDR3 is TGTGCCAGCAGCGCCCGGGGTGGAGAGGAGACCCAGTACTTC.

The rearrangement joins TRBV9 to TRBJ1-3, with D unresolved. V lost 0 bases to trimming and J lost 1 base, with 5 bases between them. This CDR3 comprises 14 residues. Germline V lookup: CDR1 SGDLS, CDR2 YYNGEE. CDR3 sequence (DNA): TGTGCCAGCAGCGTAGAACATTCTGGAAACACCATATATTTT. It is translated as CASSVEHSGNTIYF. Full variable domain (outside the CDR3, taken from reference TRBV9 and TRBJ1-3): DSGVTQTPKHLITATGQRVTLRCSPRSGDLSVYWYQQSLDQGLQFLIQYYNGEERAKGNILERFSAQQFPDLHSELNLSSLELGDSALYFCASSVEHSGNTIYFGEGSWLTVV.

V and J are TRBV7-9 and TRBJ1-2, with D tentatively TRBD1 (5 bases). The CDR3 consists of 13 residues. Trimming took off 10 bases at V and 3 bases at J, with 15 bases between the two ends. Germline V CDR1 and CDR2: SEHNR, FQNEAQ (reference sequence). Written as DNA, the CDR3 is TGTGCCACCAAAGGCCCGGGGGACTATGGCTACACCTTC. Protein product: CATKGPGDYGYTF. Together with reference TRBV7-9 and TRBJ1-2, the CDR3 gives the full variable domain: DTGVSQNPRHKITKRGQNVTFRCDPISEHNRLYWYRQTLGQGPEFLTYFQNEAQLEKSRLLSDRFSAERPKGSFSTLEIQRTEQGDSAMYLCATKGPGDYGYTFGSGTRLTVV.